The clone carrying this TCR beta chain occurred a few times. As yet, its antigen is unknown. This record belongs to a study of beta chain features in type 1 diabetes. The study's findings and limits: Type 1 diabetes patients showed a moderate but significant shortening of TCRB CDR3s in all four CD4+ subsets. For cells with high TCR expression, cDNA sequencing could yield over-representation.

Germline CDR1 SGHAT, CDR2 FQDESV (reference sequence). The V and J ends lost 5 bases and 5 bases, in that order; junction bases with no gene match: 5. The CDR3 runs to 14 residues. The investigators reverse transcribed all of the isolated RNA, so they sequenced expressed TCRB transcripts. Libraries were prepared by immunoSEQ multiplex PCR; TCRdb keeps only in-frame clonotypes and omits some of them. The sample includes about 280,000 clones, around 16% of them seen just once. The gene calls are TRBV11-1 and TRBJ2-3, with 9 bases matching TRBD2. The receptor was derived from a young man with type 1 diabetes. Material for sequencing was naive CD4+ T cells from blood. The CDR3 DNA is TGTGCCAGCAGCCTACTAGCGGGTAAAGATACGCAGTATTTT. This translates into CASSLLAGKDTQYF.